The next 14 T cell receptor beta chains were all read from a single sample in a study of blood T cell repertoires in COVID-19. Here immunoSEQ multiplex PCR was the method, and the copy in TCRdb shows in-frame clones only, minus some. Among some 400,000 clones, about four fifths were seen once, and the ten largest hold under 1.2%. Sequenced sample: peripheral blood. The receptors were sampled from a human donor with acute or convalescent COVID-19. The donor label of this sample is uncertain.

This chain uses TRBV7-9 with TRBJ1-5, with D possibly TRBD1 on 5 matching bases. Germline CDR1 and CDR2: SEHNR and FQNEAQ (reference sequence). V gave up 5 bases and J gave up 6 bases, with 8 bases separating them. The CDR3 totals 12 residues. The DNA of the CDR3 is TGTGCCAGCAGCCAGGACATTCAGCCCCAGCATTTT. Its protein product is CASSQDIQPQHF.

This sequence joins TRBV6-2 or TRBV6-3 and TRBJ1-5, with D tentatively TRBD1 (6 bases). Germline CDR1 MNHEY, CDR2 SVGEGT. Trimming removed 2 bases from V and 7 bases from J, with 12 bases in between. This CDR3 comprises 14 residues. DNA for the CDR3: TGTGCCAGCAGTTACCCAGGACAGTCCCAGCCCCAGCATTTT. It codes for CASSYPGQSQPQHF.

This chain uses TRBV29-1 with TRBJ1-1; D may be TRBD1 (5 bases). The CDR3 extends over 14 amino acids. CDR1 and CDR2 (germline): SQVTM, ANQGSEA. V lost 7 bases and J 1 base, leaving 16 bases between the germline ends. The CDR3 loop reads CSGLKARANTEAFF. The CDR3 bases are TGCAGCGGCCTAAAAGCCAGGGCGAACACTGAAGCTTTCTTT.

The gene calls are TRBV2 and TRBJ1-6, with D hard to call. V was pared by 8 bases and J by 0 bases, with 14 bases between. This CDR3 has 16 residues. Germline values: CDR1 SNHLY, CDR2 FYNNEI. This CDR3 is CASQEVRSSYNSPLHF. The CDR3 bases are TGTGCCAGCCAGGAGGTGCGGTCCTCCTATAATTCACCCCTCCACTTT. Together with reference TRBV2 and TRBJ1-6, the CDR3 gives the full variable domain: EPEVTQTPSHQVTQMGQEVILRCVPISNHLYFYWYRQILGQKVEFLVSFYNNEISEKSEIFDDQFSVERPDGSNFTLKIRSTKLEDSAMYFCASQEVRSSYNSPLHFGNGTRLTVT.

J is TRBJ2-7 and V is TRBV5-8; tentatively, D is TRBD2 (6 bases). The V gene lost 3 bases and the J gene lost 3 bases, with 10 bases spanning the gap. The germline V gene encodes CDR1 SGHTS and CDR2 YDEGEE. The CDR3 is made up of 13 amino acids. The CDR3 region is CASSSRENYEQYF. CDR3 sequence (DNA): TGTGCCAGCAGCTCCCGGGAGAACTACGAGCAGTACTTC.

The CDR3 nucleotides are TGTGCCAGCAGCTCAGGCCCGGTAGATACGCAGTATTTT. Translation gives CASSSGPVDTQYF. V and J are TRBV7-2 and TRBJ2-3, with D uncertain. From germline, CDR1 is SGHTA and CDR2 FQGNSA. The CDR3 is made up of 13 amino acids. V shed 4 bases and J shed 5 bases, with 10 bases lying between them. The full variable domain, in which reference TRBV7-2 and TRBJ2-3 provide the parts outside the CDR3, is GAGVSQSPSNKVTEKGKDVELRCDPISGHTALYWYRQSLGQGLEFLIYFQGNSAPDKSGLPSDRFSAERTGGSVSTLTIQRTQQEDSAVYLCASSSGPVDTQYFGPGTRLTVL.

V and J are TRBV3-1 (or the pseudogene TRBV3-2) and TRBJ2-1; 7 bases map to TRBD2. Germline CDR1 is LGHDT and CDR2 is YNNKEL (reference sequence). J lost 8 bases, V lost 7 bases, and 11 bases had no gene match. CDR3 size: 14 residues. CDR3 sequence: CASNTRGGGDEQFF. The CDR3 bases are TGTGCCAGCAACACCCGCGGGGGAGGGGATGAGCAGTTCTTC.

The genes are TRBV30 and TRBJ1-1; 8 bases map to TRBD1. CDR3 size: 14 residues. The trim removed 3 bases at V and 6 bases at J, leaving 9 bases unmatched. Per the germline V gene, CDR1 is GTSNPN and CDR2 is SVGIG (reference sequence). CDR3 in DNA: TGTGCCTGGAGAGGACAGGGTCGTGCCGCTGAAGCTTTCTTT. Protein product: CAWRGQGRAAEAFF.

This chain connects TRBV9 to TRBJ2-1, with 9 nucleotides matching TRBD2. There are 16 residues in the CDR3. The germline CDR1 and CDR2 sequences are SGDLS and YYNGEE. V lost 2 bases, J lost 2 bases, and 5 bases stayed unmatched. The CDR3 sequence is CASSVPGTSTYNEQFF. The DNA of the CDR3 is TGTGCCAGCAGCGTCCCAGGGACTAGCACCTACAATGAGCAGTTCTTC.

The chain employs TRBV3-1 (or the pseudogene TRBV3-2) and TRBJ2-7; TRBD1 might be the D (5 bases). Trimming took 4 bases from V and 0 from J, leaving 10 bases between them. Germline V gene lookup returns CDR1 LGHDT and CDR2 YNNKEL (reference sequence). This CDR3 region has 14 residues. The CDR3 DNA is TGTGCCAGCAGCCGCAAAGGGGCCTCCTACGAGCAGTACTTC. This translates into CASSRKGASYEQYF.

CDR3 region: CASSFSGQYPRNEQFF. The CDR3 coding sequence is TGTGCCAGCAGTTTTTCGGGACAGTACCCCCGCAATGAGCAGTTCTTC. This chain uses TRBV28 with TRBJ2-1; 7 bases are a match to TRBD1. V gave up 3 bases and J gave up 6 bases; unmatched junction bases: 11. CDR1 MDHEN and CDR2 SYDVKM come from the germline V gene. This CDR3 region has 16 residues. Full variable domain (outside the CDR3, taken from reference TRBV28 and TRBJ2-1): DVKVTQSSRYLVKRTGEKVFLECVQDMDHENMFWYRQDPGLGLRLIYFSYDVKMKEKGDIPEGYSVSREKKERFSLILESASTNQTSMYLCASSFSGQYPRNEQFFGPGTRLTVL.

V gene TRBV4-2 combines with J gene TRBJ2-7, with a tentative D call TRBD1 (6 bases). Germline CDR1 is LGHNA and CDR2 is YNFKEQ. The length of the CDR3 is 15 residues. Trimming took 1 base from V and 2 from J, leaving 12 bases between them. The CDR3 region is CASSQAAGEAYEQYF. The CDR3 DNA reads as TGTGCCAGCAGCCAAGCGGCAGGGGAAGCCTACGAGCAGTACTTC.

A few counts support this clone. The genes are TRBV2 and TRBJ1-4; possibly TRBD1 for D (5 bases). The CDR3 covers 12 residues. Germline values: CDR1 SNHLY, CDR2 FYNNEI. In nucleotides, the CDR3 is TGTGTCTCATTAAGGCAGGGAGGAAAACTGTTTTTT. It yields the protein CVSLRQGGKLFF.

In nucleotides, the CDR3 is TGTGCCAGCATTTCCGGGACAGGGGACCCCAATGAGCAGTTCTTC. It codes for CASISGTGDPNEQFF. The chain uses TRBV27 and TRBJ2-1; TRBD1 aligns across 10 bases. V shed 7 bases, J shed 6 bases, and the junction held 9 bases outside the gene matches. The germline CDR1 and CDR2 sequences are MNHEY and SMNVEV (reference sequence). The CDR3 is 15 amino acids.